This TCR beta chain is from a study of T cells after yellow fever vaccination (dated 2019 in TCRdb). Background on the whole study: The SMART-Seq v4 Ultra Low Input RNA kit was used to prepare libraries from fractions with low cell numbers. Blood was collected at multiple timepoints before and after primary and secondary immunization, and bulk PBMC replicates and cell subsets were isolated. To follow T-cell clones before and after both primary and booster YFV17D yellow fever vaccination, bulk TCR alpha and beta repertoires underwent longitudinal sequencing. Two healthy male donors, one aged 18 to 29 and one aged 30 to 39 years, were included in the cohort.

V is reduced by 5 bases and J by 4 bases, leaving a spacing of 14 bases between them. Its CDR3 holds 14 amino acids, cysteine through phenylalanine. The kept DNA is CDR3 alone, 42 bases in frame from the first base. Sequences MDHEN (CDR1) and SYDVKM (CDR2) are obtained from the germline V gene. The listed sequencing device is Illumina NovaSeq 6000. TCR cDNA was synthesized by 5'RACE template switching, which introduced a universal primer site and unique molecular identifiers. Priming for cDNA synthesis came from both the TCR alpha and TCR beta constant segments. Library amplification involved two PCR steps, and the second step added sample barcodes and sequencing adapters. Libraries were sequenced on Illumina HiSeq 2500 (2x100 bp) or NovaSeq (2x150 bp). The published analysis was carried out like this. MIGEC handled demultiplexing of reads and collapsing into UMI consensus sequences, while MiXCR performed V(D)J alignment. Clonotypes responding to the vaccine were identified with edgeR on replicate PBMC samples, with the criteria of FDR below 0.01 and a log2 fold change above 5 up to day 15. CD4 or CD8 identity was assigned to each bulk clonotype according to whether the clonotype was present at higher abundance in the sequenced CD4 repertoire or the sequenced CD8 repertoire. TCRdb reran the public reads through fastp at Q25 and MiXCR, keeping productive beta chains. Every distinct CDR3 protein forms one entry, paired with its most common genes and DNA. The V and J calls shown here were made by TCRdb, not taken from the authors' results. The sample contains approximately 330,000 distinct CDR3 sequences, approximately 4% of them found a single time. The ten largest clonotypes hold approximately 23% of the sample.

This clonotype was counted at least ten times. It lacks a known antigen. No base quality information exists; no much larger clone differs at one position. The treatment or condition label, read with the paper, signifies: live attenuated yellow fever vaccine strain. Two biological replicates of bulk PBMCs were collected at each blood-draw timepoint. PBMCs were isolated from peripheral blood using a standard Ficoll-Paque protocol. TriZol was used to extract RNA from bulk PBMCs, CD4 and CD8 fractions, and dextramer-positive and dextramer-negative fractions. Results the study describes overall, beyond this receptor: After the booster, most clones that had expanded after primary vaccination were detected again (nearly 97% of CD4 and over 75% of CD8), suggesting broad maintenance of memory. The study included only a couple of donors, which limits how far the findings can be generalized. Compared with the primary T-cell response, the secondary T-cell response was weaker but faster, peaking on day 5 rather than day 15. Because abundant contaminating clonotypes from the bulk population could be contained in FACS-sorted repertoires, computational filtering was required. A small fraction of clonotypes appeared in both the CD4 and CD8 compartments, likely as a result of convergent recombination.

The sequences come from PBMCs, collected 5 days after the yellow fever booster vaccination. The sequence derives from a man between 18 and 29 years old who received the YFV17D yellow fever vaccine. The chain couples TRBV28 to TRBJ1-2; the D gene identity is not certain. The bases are TGTGCCAGCAGTCCAATTCAGGTGGGCTATGGCTACACCTTC. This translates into CASSPIQVGYGYTF.